This is a list of T cell receptor beta chains from one sample in a study of T cell responses to AZD1222 COVID-19 vaccine. The protocol was immunoSEQ multiplex PCR, while the TCRdb copy is restricted to in-frame clones and leaves out a portion. This sample carries under 95,000 clones, 65% to 90% of them seen once, and the ten largest clones take more than 7%. This specimen consisted of peripheral blood, obtained on day 0 of AZD1222 vaccination. The source is an adult in good health. The CDR3 runs from the conserved cysteine through the conserved F or W. The D gene is left open where the match is weak. The listing skips clone size in some rows; elsewhere it reads once, few, many or a size class.

v_gene: TRBV5-4; d_gene: TRBD2; j_gene: TRBJ2-2; abundance: NA; CDR3nt: TGTGCCAGCAGCACCATGACTAGCGGGAGGGCGGTCGGGGAGCTGTTTTTT; CDR3aa: CASSTMTSGRAVGELFF
v_gene: TRBV28; d_gene: NA; j_gene: TRBJ1-4; abundance: NA; CDR3nt: TGTGCCAGCAGTAAGCTGAGGGAGGGGGATGAAAAACTGTTTTTT; CDR3aa: CASSKLREGDEKLFF
v_gene: TRBV28; d_gene: NA; j_gene: TRBJ2-3; abundance: NA; CDR3nt: TGTGCCAGCAGTCTTAGGACCCGGGGGAAGAGCACAGATACGCAGTATTTT; CDR3aa: CASSLRTRGKSTDTQYF
v_gene: TRBV19; d_gene: NA; j_gene: TRBJ2-5; abundance: once; CDR3nt: TGTGCCAGTAGTATAGGTCAAGAGACCCAGTACTTC; CDR3aa: CASSIGQETQYF
v_gene: TRBV2; d_gene: NA; j_gene: TRBJ2-2; abundance: NA; CDR3nt: TGTGCCAGCAGTTCAGGGAGCCGGTTCACCGGGGAGCTGTTTTTT; CDR3aa: CASSSGSRFTGELFF
v_gene: TRBV25-1; d_gene: NA; j_gene: TRBJ2-7; abundance: NA; CDR3nt: TGTGCCAGCACAACAGGGGGGGCACAGTACTTC; CDR3aa: CASTTGGAQYF
v_gene: TRBV28; d_gene: NA; j_gene: TRBJ2-1; abundance: NA; CDR3nt: TGTGCCAGCAGTTTGGTGGAAATTGTCTACAATGAGCAGTTCTTC; CDR3aa: CASSLVEIVYNEQFF
v_gene: TRBV30; d_gene: NA; j_gene: TRBJ1-3; abundance: NA; CDR3nt: TGTGCCTGGAGTGTTAATAGGAACACCATATATTTT; CDR3aa: CAWSVNRNTIYF
v_gene: TRBV7-9; d_gene: NA; j_gene: TRBJ1-3; abundance: NA; CDR3nt: TGTGCCAGCACAACCAATACAGACTCTGGAAACACCATATATTTT; CDR3aa: CASTTNTDSGNTIYF
v_gene: TRBV7-2; d_gene: NA; j_gene: TRBJ1-2; abundance: NA; CDR3nt: TGTGCCAGCAGCCGACAGGAGTATGGCTACACCTTC; CDR3aa: CASSRQEYGYTF
v_gene: TRBV28; d_gene: NA; j_gene: TRBJ2-5; abundance: few; CDR3nt: TGTGCCAGCAGTTCCCGACTTATCAAGGAGACCCAGTACTTC; CDR3aa: CASSSRLIKETQYF
v_gene: TRBV7-9; d_gene: NA; j_gene: TRBJ2-7; abundance: once; CDR3nt: TGTGCCAGCAGCCCCCGTGGGAGTAGCGCCTACGAGCAGTACTTC; CDR3aa: CASSPRGSSAYEQYF
v_gene: TRBV4-1; d_gene: TRBD2; j_gene: TRBJ2-1; abundance: NA; CDR3nt: TGCGCCAGCAGCCAAGAACCTAGCGGGAGGGCCGTCTTCAATGAGCAGTTCTTC; CDR3aa: CASSQEPSGRAVFNEQFF
v_gene: TRBV9; d_gene: NA; j_gene: TRBJ2-3; abundance: NA; CDR3nt: TGTGCCAGCAGCGGCGGGGGACAGCACTTCGATACGCAGTATTTT; CDR3aa: CASSGGGQHFDTQYF
v_gene: TRBV28; d_gene: NA; j_gene: TRBJ2-7; abundance: NA; CDR3nt: TGTGCCAGCAGTTTATCCGCCATTACCTACGAGCAGTACTTC; CDR3aa: CASSLSAITYEQYF
v_gene: TRBV7-2; d_gene: TRBD2; j_gene: TRBJ2-5; abundance: NA; CDR3nt: TGTGCCAGCAGCTGGACTAGCGGGTCGTACCAAGAGACCCAGTACTTC; CDR3aa: CASSWTSGSYQETQYF
v_gene: TRBV3-1/TRBV3-2; d_gene: NA; j_gene: TRBJ1-3; abundance: NA; CDR3nt: TGTGCCAGCAGCCAAGGAACAGGCCCGAGCTCTGGAAACACCATATATTTT; CDR3aa: CASSQGTGPSSGNTIYF
v_gene: TRBV5-3; d_gene: NA; j_gene: TRBJ1-5; abundance: NA; CDR3nt: TGTGCCAGAAGCTTGGAGGGCGGGGAAGGTCAGCCCCAGCATTTT; CDR3aa: CARSLEGGEGQPQHF
v_gene: TRBV5-1; d_gene: TRBD2; j_gene: TRBJ2-5; abundance: once; CDR3nt: TGCGCCAGCAGCTTGGGGACTAGCGGGAGGGCCCGGGAGACCCAGTACTTC; CDR3aa: CASSLGTSGRARETQYF
v_gene: TRBV11-3; d_gene: TRBD1; j_gene: TRBJ1-2; abundance: NA; CDR3nt: TGTGCCAGCAGCCCCGGAGGGACAGGGGGCGAAAATGGCTACACCTTC; CDR3aa: CASSPGGTGGENGYTF
v_gene: TRBV28; d_gene: TRBD2; j_gene: TRBJ2-2; abundance: NA; CDR3nt: TGTGCCAGCAGTTTATTTCGGGTGTCCCTTTGGCGGGAGGGTACGACCGGGGAGCTGTTTTTT; CDR3aa: CASSLFRVSLWREGTTGELFF
v_gene: TRBV3-1/TRBV3-2; d_gene: NA; j_gene: TRBJ2-7; abundance: NA; CDR3nt: TGTGCCAGCAGCCAAGTTTCCGGACGCAGAGATGAGCAGTACTTC; CDR3aa: CASSQVSGRRDEQYF
v_gene: TRBV18; d_gene: TRBD2; j_gene: TRBJ2-2; abundance: NA; CDR3nt: TGTGCCAGCTCACCTGGACTAGCGGGAGCGGGGACCGGGGAGCTGTTTTTT; CDR3aa: CASSPGLAGAGTGELFF
v_gene: TRBV3-1/TRBV3-2; d_gene: NA; j_gene: TRBJ2-5; abundance: NA; CDR3nt: TGTGCCAGCAACCCAGGTACGGGGGCAGAGACCCAGTACTTC; CDR3aa: CASNPGTGAETQYF
v_gene: TRBV10-3; d_gene: TRBD2; j_gene: TRBJ2-7; abundance: NA; CDR3nt: TGTGCCATCAGATCCACTAGCGGAAAGCCCTACGAGCAGTACTTC; CDR3aa: CAIRSTSGKPYEQYF
v_gene: TRBV4-2; d_gene: NA; j_gene: TRBJ1-4; abundance: NA; CDR3nt: TGTGCCAGCAGCCTGCCTCAGGTTCCCCCAGAAAAACTGTTTTTT; CDR3aa: CASSLPQVPPEKLFF
v_gene: TRBV6-5; d_gene: NA; j_gene: TRBJ2-7; abundance: NA; CDR3nt: TGTGCCAGCAGTATGGGGGGGACAGTCTCCTACGAGCAGTACTTC; CDR3aa: CASSMGGTVSYEQYF
v_gene: TRBV24-1; d_gene: TRBD2; j_gene: TRBJ2-7; abundance: NA; CDR3nt: TGTGCCACCAGTGGAGGGACTAGCGGGGACTACGAGCAGTACTTC; CDR3aa: CATSGGTSGDYEQYF
v_gene: TRBV5-4; d_gene: TRBD2; j_gene: TRBJ2-1; abundance: NA; CDR3nt: TGTGCCAGCAGCTTGGCTAGCGGGAGATGGAATGAGCAGTTCTTC; CDR3aa: CASSLASGRWNEQFF
v_gene: TRBV27; d_gene: TRBD1; j_gene: TRBJ1-5; abundance: NA; CDR3nt: TGTGCCAGCAGTTTTGAGGGGGCCGGTAGCAATCAGCCCCAGCATTTT; CDR3aa: CASSFEGAGSNQPQHF
v_gene: TRBV4-2; d_gene: TRBD2; j_gene: TRBJ2-1; abundance: NA; CDR3nt: TGTGCCAGCAGGCTAGGGGACCTAGCGGGAGGCCGGGACGGGCAGTTCTTC; CDR3aa: CASRLGDLAGGRDGQFF
v_gene: TRBV18; d_gene: TRBD2; j_gene: TRBJ2-7; abundance: NA; CDR3nt: TGTGCCAGCTCACCACCGGGGCTAGCGGGAGGCACCGAGCAGTACTTC; CDR3aa: CASSPPGLAGGTEQYF
v_gene: TRBV28; d_gene: NA; j_gene: TRBJ2-5; abundance: NA; CDR3nt: TGTGCCAGCAGTCTGGAGCGGCCACAAGAGACCCAGTACTTC; CDR3aa: CASSLERPQETQYF
v_gene: TRBV14; d_gene: NA; j_gene: TRBJ1-3; abundance: once; CDR3nt: TGTGCCAGCAGGGCGGGGTACACTGGAAACACCATATATTTT; CDR3aa: CASRAGYTGNTIYF
v_gene: TRBV3-1/TRBV3-2; d_gene: NA; j_gene: TRBJ1-5; abundance: NA; CDR3nt: TGTGCCAGCAGCCCCTTTGGGGGGGCAAGTAATCAGCCCCAGCATTTT; CDR3aa: CASSPFGGASNQPQHF
v_gene: TRBV10-1; d_gene: NA; j_gene: TRBJ2-7; abundance: NA; CDR3nt: TGCGCCAGCAGTTTCAGTGGCCCTCCCAAAACCTACGAGCAGTACTTC; CDR3aa: CASSFSGPPKTYEQYF
v_gene: TRBV9; d_gene: NA; j_gene: TRBJ1-2; abundance: NA; CDR3nt: TGTGCCAGCAGCGTTAATGGGGGGAACTATGGCTACACCTTC; CDR3aa: CASSVNGGNYGYTF
v_gene: TRBV3-1/TRBV3-2; d_gene: NA; j_gene: TRBJ2-1; abundance: NA; CDR3nt: TGTGCCAGCAGCCAAGAGTCTAGCGAGGATGAGCAGTTCTTC; CDR3aa: CASSQESSEDEQFF
v_gene: TRBV21-1; d_gene: NA; j_gene: TRBJ1-2; abundance: once; CDR3nt: TGTGCCAGCAGCAAAGAGCTCAACCGGGGCGGCTACACCTTC; CDR3aa: CASSKELNRGGYTF
v_gene: TRBV7-2; d_gene: NA; j_gene: TRBJ1-2; abundance: NA; CDR3nt: TGTGCCAGCAGCGCCGGGACACCAGGACACTACACCTTC; CDR3aa: CASSAGTPGHYTF
v_gene: TRBV5-1; d_gene: TRBD1; j_gene: TRBJ1-1; abundance: NA; CDR3nt: TGCGCCAGCAGCCCCGGGACAGGGGTTACTGAAGCTTTCTTT; CDR3aa: CASSPGTGVTEAFF
v_gene: TRBV19; d_gene: NA; j_gene: TRBJ1-5; abundance: NA; CDR3nt: TGTGCCAGTTTGGGCGTTAACAATCAGCCCCAGCATTTT; CDR3aa: CASLGVNNQPQHF
v_gene: TRBV15; d_gene: TRBD2; j_gene: TRBJ2-5; abundance: few; CDR3nt: TGTGCCAGCAAAAGGGGTATAGCGGGACAAGAGACCCAGTACTTC; CDR3aa: CASKRGIAGQETQYF
v_gene: TRBV19; d_gene: NA; j_gene: TRBJ2-3; abundance: NA; CDR3nt: TGTGCCAGTAGTTTGAGCGGGCCCGGTGCTGCAGATACGCAGTATTTT; CDR3aa: CASSLSGPGAADTQYF
v_gene: TRBV9; d_gene: NA; j_gene: TRBJ1-3; abundance: once; CDR3nt: TGTGCCAGCAGCGTAGAGGGGTCTGGAAACACCATATATTTT; CDR3aa: CASSVEGSGNTIYF
v_gene: TRBV30; d_gene: NA; j_gene: TRBJ1-4; abundance: NA; CDR3nt: TGTGCCTGGAGTGGATGGCGGGTCAGTGAAAAACTGTTTTTT; CDR3aa: CAWSGWRVSEKLFF